Listed below are T cell receptor beta chains from one sample, sequenced in a study of blood T cell repertoires in COVID-19. Measured with immunoSEQ multiplex PCR; TCRdb has only the in-frame clones, and not every one. The table records fewer than 200,000 clones, 74% of them present only once. The specimen sequenced was peripheral blood. Every receptor here comes from a woman of 80 years or more with acute or convalescent COVID-19. Each CDR3 is given with its conserved first and last residue. D genes are given only for firm matches.

d_gene	v_gene	len	j_gene	CDR3aa	CDR3nt
-	TRBV14	13	TRBJ1-2	CASSQTLNYGYTF	TGTGCCAGCAGCCAGACTCTTAACTATGGCTACACCTTC
TRBD2	TRBV5-1	15	TRBJ2-1	CASSPTSGREGEQFF	TGCGCCAGCAGCCCGACTAGCGGGAGAGAGGGTGAGCAGTTCTTC
-	TRBV2	14	TRBJ2-7	CASSTGTATYEQYF	TGTGCCAGCAGTACCGGGACTGCGACCTACGAGCAGTACTTC
TRBD1	TRBV5-4	14	TRBJ1-2	CASSLQGTAYGYTF	TGTGCCAGCAGTCTTCAGGGGACAGCCTATGGCTACACCTTC
-	TRBV27	17	TRBJ1-2	CASSLLSPSGASYGYTF	TGTGCCAGCAGTTTATTGTCGCCGTCAGGGGCGTCCTATGGCTACACCTTC
-	TRBV5-1	15	TRBJ2-7	CASSLGIATDYEQYF	TGCGCCAGCAGCTTGGGAATAGCGACGGACTACGAGCAGTACTTC
TRBD1	TRBV14	15	TRBJ1-1	CASSRTQGADTEAFF	TGTGCCAGCAGCCGAACGCAGGGGGCCGACACTGAAGCTTTCTTT
TRBD1	TRBV11-2	15	TRBJ2-7	CASSEWTGVNYEQYF	TGTGCCAGCAGCGAATGGACAGGAGTGAACTACGAGCAGTACTTC
TRBD1	TRBV7-9	17	TRBJ2-7	CASSAQGAERVSYEQYF	TGTGCCAGCAGCGCACAGGGGGCTGAGCGGGTCTCCTACGAGCAGTACTTC
-	TRBV11-2	15	TRBJ2-7	CASSLRSRGVDEQYF	TGTGCCAGCAGCTTAAGATCCAGGGGGGTAGACGAGCAGTACTTC
TRBD1	TRBV9	15	TRBJ2-7	CASSVSGTVTYEQYF	TGTGCCAGCAGCGTGTCCGGGACAGTAACTTACGAGCAGTACTTC
-	TRBV9	14	TRBJ1-2	CASSVDQGYYGYTF	TGTGCCAGCAGCGTAGACCAGGGTTACTATGGCTACACCTTC
TRBD1	TRBV24-1	14	TRBJ1-1	CATRDRGIRAEAFF	TGTGCCACCCGGGACAGGGGAATTAGGGCTGAAGCTTTCTTT
TRBD2	TRBV19	18	TRBJ2-3	CASGRGLAGAPSTDTQYF	TGTGCCAGTGGCAGAGGACTAGCGGGAGCGCCTAGCACAGATACGCAGTATTTT
TRBD2	TRBV6-2/TRBV6-3	15	TRBJ2-1	CASSYRWEGRREQFF	TGTGCCAGCAGTTACCGGTGGGAGGGCCGTCGGGAGCAGTTCTTC
-	TRBV3-1/TRBV3-2	15	TRBJ1-5	CASSQDHGGGQPQHF	TGTGCCAGCAGCCAAGATCACGGAGGAGGGCAGCCCCAGCATTTT
-	TRBV9	13	TRBJ2-4	CASSELSRDIQYF	TGTGCCAGCAGCGAACTAAGCAGGGACATTCAGTACTTC